This T cell receptor (beta chain) emerged from a study of shared clonotypes between healthy human individuals. In germline, CDR1 is LNHDA, CDR2 SQIVND (reference sequence). V shed 6 bases and J 3 bases; nucleotides not matched to a gene: 4. The CDR3 is 14 amino acids. Using immunoSEQ multiplex PCR, the repertoire was profiled, and TCRdb retains in-frame clones only, with some absent. Here the sample spans about 690,000 clones, about 90% being singletons. Study results and caveats: Only blood was sampled, and tissue TCR repertoires likely differ from blood ones. Large depth notwithstanding, sorted-subset sequencing proved incomplete by rarefaction.

With CCR7-negative CD45RA+ TemRA cells, CD45RO+ cells were combined in CD8 memory. Note on this clone: The target antigen is unknown. The sample has other DNA sequences that encode this CDR3 too.

The sequencing sample was made of memory CD8+ T cells from PBMCs. Regarding subset: CD45RO+ cells pooled with CCR7-negative TemRA cells. The sequence was obtained from a young man in good health. Some clones in this sample may be carry-over from other donors' samples. The chain combines TRBV19 with TRBJ2-7, with 11 bases fitting TRBD1. The CDR3 spells CASSPGQGGYEQYF. The CDR3 nucleotides read TGTGCCAGTAGCCCGGGACAGGGGGGCTACGAGCAGTACTTC. The full variable domain, in which reference TRBV19 and TRBJ2-7 provide the parts outside the CDR3, is DGGITQSPKYLFRKEGQNVTLSCEQNLNHDAMYWYRQDPGQGLRLIYYSQIVNDFQKGDIAEGYSVSREKKESFPLTVTSAQKNPTAFYLCASSPGQGGYEQYFGPGTRLTVT.